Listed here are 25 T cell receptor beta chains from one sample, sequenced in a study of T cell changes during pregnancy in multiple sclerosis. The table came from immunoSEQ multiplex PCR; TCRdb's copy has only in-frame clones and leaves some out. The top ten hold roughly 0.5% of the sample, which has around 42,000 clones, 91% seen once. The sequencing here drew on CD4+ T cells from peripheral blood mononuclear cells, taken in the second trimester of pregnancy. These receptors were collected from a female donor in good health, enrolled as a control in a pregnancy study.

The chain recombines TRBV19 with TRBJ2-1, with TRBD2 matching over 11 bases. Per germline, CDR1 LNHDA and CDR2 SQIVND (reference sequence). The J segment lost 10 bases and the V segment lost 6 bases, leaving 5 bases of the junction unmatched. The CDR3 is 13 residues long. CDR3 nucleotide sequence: TGTGCCAGTAGACTAGCGGGAGTGCGGGAGCAGTTCTTC. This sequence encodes CASRLAGVREQFF. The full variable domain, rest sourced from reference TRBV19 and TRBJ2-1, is DGGITQSPKYLFRKEGQNVTLSCEQNLNHDAMYWYRQDPGQGLRLIYYSQIVNDFQKGDIAEGYSVSREKKESFPLTVTSAQKNPTAFYLCASRLAGVREQFFGPGTRLTVL.

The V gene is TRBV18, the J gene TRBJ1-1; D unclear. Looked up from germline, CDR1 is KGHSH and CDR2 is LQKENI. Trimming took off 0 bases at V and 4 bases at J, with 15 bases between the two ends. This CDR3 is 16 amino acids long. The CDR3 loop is CASSPPSGVAATEAFF. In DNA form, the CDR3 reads TGTGCCAGCTCACCACCCTCCGGGGTAGCTGCCACTGAAGCTTTCTTT.

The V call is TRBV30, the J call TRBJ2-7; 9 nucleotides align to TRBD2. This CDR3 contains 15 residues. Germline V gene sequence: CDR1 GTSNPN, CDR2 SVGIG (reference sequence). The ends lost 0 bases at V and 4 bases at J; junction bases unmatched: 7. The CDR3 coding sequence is TGTGCCTGGAGTGTAAGTGCGGGAGGGCGGTACGAGCAGTACTTC. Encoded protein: CAWSVSAGGRYEQYF.

The CDR3 DNA reads TGTGCCAGCTCACTCGCCGACAGGACAATTTTTCCCCTCCACTTT. Residues: CASSLADRTIFPLHF. The chain uses TRBV18 and TRBJ1-6; D is perhaps TRBD1 (6 bases). Germline-derived CDR1 and CDR2 are KGHSH and LQKENI. The CDR3 runs to 15 residues. V lost 4 bases and J lost 13, with 20 bases in between.

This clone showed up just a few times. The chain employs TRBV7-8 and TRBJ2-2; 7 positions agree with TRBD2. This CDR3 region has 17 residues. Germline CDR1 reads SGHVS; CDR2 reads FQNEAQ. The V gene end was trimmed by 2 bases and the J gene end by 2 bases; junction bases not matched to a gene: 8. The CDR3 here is CASSLSSGRPNTGELFF. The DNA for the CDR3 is TGTGCCAGCAGCTTATCTAGCGGACGCCCTAACACCGGGGAGCTGTTTTTT.

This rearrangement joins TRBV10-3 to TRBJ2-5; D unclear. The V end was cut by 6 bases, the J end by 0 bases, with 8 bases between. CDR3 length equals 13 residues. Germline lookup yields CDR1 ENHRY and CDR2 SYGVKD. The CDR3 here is CAISPQYQETQYF. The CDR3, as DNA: TGTGCCATCAGCCCTCAGTACCAAGAGACCCAGTACTTC.

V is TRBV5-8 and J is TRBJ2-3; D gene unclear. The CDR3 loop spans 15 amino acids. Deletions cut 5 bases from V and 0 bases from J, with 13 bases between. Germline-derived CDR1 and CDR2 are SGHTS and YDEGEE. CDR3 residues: CASSLWQVSTDTQYF. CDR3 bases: TGTGCCAGCAGTCTGTGGCAGGTTAGCACAGATACGCAGTATTTT.

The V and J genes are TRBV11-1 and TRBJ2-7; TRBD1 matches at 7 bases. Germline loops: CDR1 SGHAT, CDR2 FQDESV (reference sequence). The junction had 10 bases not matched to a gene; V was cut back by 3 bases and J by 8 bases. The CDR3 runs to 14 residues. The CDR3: CASSFRGGEFQQYF. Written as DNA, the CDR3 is TGTGCCAGCAGCTTCCGAGGGGGCGAGTTCCAGCAGTACTTC. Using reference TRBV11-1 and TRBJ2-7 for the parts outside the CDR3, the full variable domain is EAEVAQSPRYKITEKSQAVAFWCDPISGHATLYWYRQILGQGPELLVQFQDESVVDDSQLPKDRFSAERLKGVDSTLKIQPAELGDSAMYLCASSFRGGEFQQYFGPGTRLTVT.

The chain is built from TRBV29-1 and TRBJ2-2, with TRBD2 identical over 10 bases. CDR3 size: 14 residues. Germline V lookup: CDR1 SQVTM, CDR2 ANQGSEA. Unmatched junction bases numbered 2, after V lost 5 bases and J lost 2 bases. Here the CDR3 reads CSVLAGGNTGELFF. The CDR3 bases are TGCAGCGTTTTAGCGGGAGGAAACACCGGGGAGCTGTTTTTT.

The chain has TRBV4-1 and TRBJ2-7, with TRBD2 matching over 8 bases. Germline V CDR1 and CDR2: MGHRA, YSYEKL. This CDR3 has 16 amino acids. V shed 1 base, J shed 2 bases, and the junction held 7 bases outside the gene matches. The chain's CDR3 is CASSQGYAGGAYEQYF. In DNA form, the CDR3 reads TGCGCCAGCAGCCAAGGGTACGCGGGGGGTGCCTACGAGCAGTACTTC.

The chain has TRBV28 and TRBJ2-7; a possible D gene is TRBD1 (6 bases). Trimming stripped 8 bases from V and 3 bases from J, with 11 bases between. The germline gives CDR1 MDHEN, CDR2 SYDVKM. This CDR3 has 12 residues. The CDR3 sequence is CASAGQFYEQYF. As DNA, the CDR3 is TGTGCCAGCGCAGGACAGTTCTACGAGCAGTACTTC.

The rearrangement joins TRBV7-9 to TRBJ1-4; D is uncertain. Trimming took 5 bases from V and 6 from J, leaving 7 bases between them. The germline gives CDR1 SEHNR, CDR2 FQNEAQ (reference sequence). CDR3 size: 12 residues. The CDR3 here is CASSPTDEKLFF. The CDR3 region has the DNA TGTGCCAGCAGCCCCACGGATGAAAAACTGTTTTTT.

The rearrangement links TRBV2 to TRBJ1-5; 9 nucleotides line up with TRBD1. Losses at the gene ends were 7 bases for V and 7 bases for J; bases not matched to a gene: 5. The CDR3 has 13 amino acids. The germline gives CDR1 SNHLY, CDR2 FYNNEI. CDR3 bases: TGTGCCAGCAACAGGGGGCTCCAACAGCCCCAGCATTTT. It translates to CASNRGLQQPQHF.

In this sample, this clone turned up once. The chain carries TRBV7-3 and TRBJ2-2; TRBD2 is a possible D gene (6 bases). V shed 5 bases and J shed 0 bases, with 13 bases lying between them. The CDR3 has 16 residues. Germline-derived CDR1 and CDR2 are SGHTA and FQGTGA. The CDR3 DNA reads TGTGCCAGCAGCCCCGGGGGAGGAGCGAACACCGGGGAGCTGTTTTTT. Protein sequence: CASSPGGGANTGELFF.

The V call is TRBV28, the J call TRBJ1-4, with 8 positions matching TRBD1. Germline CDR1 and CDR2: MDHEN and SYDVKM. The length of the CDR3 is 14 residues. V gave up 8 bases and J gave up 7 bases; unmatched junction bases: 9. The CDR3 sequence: CASRGRGRVEKLFF. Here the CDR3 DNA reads TGTGCCAGCCGGGGCAGGGGGCGCGTTGAAAAACTGTTTTTT.

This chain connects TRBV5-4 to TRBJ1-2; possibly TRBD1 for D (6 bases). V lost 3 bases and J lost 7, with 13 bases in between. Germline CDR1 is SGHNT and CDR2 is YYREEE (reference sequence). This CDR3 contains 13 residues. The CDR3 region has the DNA TGTGCCAGCAGCTCGGAACAGGGCTTTGGCTACACCTTC. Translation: CASSSEQGFGYTF.

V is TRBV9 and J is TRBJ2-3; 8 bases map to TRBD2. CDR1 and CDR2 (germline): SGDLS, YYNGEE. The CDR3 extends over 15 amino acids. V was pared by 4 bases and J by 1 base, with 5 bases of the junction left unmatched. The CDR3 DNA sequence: TGTGCCAGCAGCTTGGGTAGCGGGGGCACAGATACGCAGTATTTT. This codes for CASSLGSGGTDTQYF. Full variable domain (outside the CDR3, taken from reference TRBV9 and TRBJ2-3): DSGVTQTPKHLITATGQRVTLRCSPRSGDLSVYWYQQSLDQGLQFLIQYYNGEERAKGNILERFSAQQFPDLHSELNLSSLELGDSALYFCASSLGSGGTDTQYFGPGTRLTVL.

DNA of the CDR3: TGTGCCAGCAGTCCCCGGACAGGGGCGTACGAGCAGTACTTC. Encoded protein: CASSPRTGAYEQYF. The rearrangement uses TRBV27 and TRBJ2-7; 9 positions match TRBD1. CDR1 and CDR2 from the germline V gene are MNHEY and SMNVEV (reference sequence). The junction had 6 bases not matched to a gene; V was cut back by 5 bases and J by 4 bases. The CDR3 loop spans 14 amino acids.

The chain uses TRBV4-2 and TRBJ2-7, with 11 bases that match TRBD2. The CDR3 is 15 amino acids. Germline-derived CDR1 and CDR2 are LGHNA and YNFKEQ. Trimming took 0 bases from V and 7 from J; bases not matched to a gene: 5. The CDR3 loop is CASSQEGLAAREQYF. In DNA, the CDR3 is TGTGCCAGCAGCCAAGAGGGACTAGCGGCTCGGGAGCAGTACTTC.

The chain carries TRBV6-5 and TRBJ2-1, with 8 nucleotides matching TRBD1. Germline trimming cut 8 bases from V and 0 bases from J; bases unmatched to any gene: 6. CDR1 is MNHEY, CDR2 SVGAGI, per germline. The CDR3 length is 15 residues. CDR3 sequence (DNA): TGTGCCAGCCATGCCGGGACAGGCTCCTACAATGAGCAGTTCTTC. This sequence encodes CASHAGTGSYNEQFF.

The chain's CDR3 is CAISEDNYNQPQHF. CDR3 sequence (DNA): TGTGCCATCAGTGAAGACAATTACAATCAGCCCCAGCATTTT. V usage is TRBV10-3 and J usage is TRBJ1-5; D unclear. V lost 3 bases, J lost 3 bases, and 9 bases lay in between. CDR3 length equals 14 residues. In germline, CDR1 is ENHRY, CDR2 SYGVKD.

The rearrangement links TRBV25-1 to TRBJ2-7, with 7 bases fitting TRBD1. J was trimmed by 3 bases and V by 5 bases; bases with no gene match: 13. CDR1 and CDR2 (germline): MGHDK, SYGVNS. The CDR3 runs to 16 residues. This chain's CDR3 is CASSPLGQRPYYEQYF. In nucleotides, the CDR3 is TGTGCCAGCAGTCCTTTGGGACAGAGGCCCTACTACGAGCAGTACTTC.

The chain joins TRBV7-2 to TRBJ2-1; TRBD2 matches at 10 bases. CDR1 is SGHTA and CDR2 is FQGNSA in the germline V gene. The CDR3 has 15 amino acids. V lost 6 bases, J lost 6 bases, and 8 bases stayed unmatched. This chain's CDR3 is CASSPWVAGGNEQFF. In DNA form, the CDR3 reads TGTGCCAGCAGTCCCTGGGTAGCGGGAGGCAATGAGCAGTTCTTC.

The CDR3 bases are TGCAGCCTTCTAGCGGGGGGGGCCGGGGAGCTGTTTTTT. It codes for CSLLAGGAGELFF. The gene calls are TRBV29-1 and TRBJ2-2, with TRBD2 identical over 12 bases. Trimming at V came to 8 bases and at J to 6 bases, leaving 4 bases not matched to a gene. Germline-derived CDR1 and CDR2 are SQVTM and ANQGSEA. The CDR3 runs 13 residues.

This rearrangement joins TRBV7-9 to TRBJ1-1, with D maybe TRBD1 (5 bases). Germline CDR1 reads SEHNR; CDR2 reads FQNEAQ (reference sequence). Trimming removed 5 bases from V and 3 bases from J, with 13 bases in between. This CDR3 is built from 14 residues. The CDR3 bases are TGTGCCAGCAGCCAACAGTCAGGGTACACTGAAGCTTTCTTT. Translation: CASSQQSGYTEAFF.